This T cell receptor beta chain was sequenced in a study of identical twins. V lost 3 bases and J 3 bases, leaving 5 bases between the germline ends. The CDR3 length is 11 residues. Germline CDR1 SQVTM, CDR2 ANQGSEA. Via MiXCR, TCRdb re-called the 5' RACE reads, giving one row per CDR3 protein. This sample carries 1.5 million to 2 million distinct CDR3 sequences, roughly a third of them seen once, and the ten largest clones take over 0.25%. The sequence came from a newborn girl in good health. What was sequenced was cord blood. The rearrangement uses TRBV29-1 and TRBJ1-1; D remains unclear. CDR3 nucleotide sequence: TGCAGCGTTGATGGAGACACTGAAGCTTTCTTT. Translating gives CSVDGDTEAFF.